These 28 T cell receptor beta chains were all obtained from the same sample, sequenced in a study of T cells in Graves' hyperthyroidism and ophthalmopathy. What was amplified from RNA transcripts were TCR beta CDR3 regions. The HTBI primer set was used in a first-round RT-PCR of the TCR CDR3. TCRdb independently ran MiXCR on the multiplex PCR reads; one entry per CDR3 protein. The sample holds around 280,000 distinct CDR3 sequences; roughly 13% are singletons and the top ten take around 8%. The sample taken for sequencing was blood. Receptors were obtained from a woman in her thirties or forties with Graves' hyperthyroidism.

The table lists this clonotype with many counts. One junction end does not reproduce the germline sequence, and a read error may be involved. CDR3 region: CASSAARGIGELFF. DNA for the CDR3: TGTGCTAGCAGCGCCGCCAGAGGTATCGGGGAGCTGTTTTTT. J is TRBJ2-2 and V is TRBV7-7; no definite D call. This CDR3 spans 14 amino acids. Germline V lookup: CDR1 SSHAT, CDR2 FNYEAQ (reference sequence).

This clonotype came up a few times. The chain combines TRBV5-1 with TRBJ2-7; weak D call: TRBD2 (6 bases). CDR1 and CDR2 (germline): SGHRS, YFSETQ. The CDR3 runs 14 residues. Trimming removed 4 bases from V and 2 bases from J, with 13 bases in between. CDR3 sequence reads: CASSIGLTTYEQYF. In nucleotides, the CDR3 is TGCGCCAGCAGCATCGGACTAACCACCTACGAGCAGTACTTC.

On this clonotype itself: Sequence at one end of the junction differs from germline and may be a read error. The chain has TRBV3-1 and TRBJ1-2, with no clear D. CDR3 length: 16 amino acids. Germline loops: CDR1 LGHDT, CDR2 YNNKEL (reference sequence). The CDR3 DNA is TGTGCCAGCAGCCCTCCTCTGCCTGGGCCTAACTGTGGCTACACCTTC. Translation: CASSPPLPGPNCGYTF.

There are a few counts of this clonotype. The chain couples TRBV27 to TRBJ2-1; 11 bases agree with TRBD2. CDR3 length equals 16 residues. Germline V CDR1 and CDR2: MNHEY, SMNVEV (reference sequence). J lost 1 base, V lost 4 bases, and 3 bases had no gene match. The CDR3, as DNA: TGTGCCAGCAGTTCCGGGACTAGCGGATCCTACAATGAGCAGTTCTTC. Encoded protein: CASSSGTSGSYNEQFF.

This clonotype was detected ten times or more. The chain has TRBV10-3 and TRBJ2-7; possibly TRBD1 for D (5 bases). Trimming stripped 2 bases from V and 4 bases from J, with 9 bases between. Germline loops: CDR1 ENHRY, CDR2 SYGVKD. The CDR3 totals 13 residues. The CDR3 is CAISEGARYEQYF. In DNA form, the CDR3 reads TGTGCCATCAGTGAGGGGGCGCGTTACGAGCAGTACTTC.

This clonotype was seen repeatedly, ten times or more. Here the CDR3 DNA reads TGTGCCAGCAGAGGAGTCCAGAGTGAAGCTTTCTTT. This translates into CASRGVQSEAFF. The V and J genes are TRBV2 and TRBJ1-1; D gene unclear. This CDR3 spans 12 amino acids. CDR1 and CDR2 (germline): SNHLY, FYNNEI. Between the trimmed V and J ends, which lost 6 bases and 7 bases, there was a span of 12 bases.

This clonotype was found many times. This chain joins TRBV6-1 and TRBJ1-1; D is undetermined. Germline V lookup: CDR1 MNHNS, CDR2 SASEGT. This CDR3 region has 10 residues. Trimming pared 8 bases from V and 6 bases from J, leaving 7 bases between. This CDR3 is CASGSPEAFF. DNA of the CDR3: TGTGCCAGCGGGAGCCCTGAAGCTTTCTTT.

This clonotype was counted ten times or more. The chain joins TRBV6-1 to TRBJ2-7; D perhaps matches TRBD1 (6 bases). Trimming took 2 bases from V and 0 from J, leaving 14 bases between them. CDR3 length equals 16 residues. Germline loops: CDR1 MNHNS, CDR2 SASEGT. The CDR3 DNA is TGTGCCAGCAGTGAAACGCAGGGGACCCGCTCCTACGAGCAGTACTTC. This translates into CASSETQGTRSYEQYF.

This clonotype was found a few times. The chain links TRBV7-9 to TRBJ2-2, with 11 bases aligning to TRBD2. J gave up 2 bases and V 0 bases, and 5 bases lay outside the gene matches. The CDR3 length is 18 residues. Germline V lookup: CDR1 SEHNR, CDR2 FQNEAQ (reference sequence). CDR3 coding DNA: TGTGCCAGCAGCTTAGCGGGACTAGCGGAAGTTAACACCGGGGAGCTGTTTTTT. It is translated as CASSLAGLAEVNTGELFF. The complete variable domain, with remaining parts taken from reference TRBV7-9 and TRBJ2-2, reads DTGVSQNPRHKITKRGQNVTFRCDPISEHNRLYWYRQTLGQGPEFLTYFQNEAQLEKSRLLSDRFSAERPKGSFSTLEIQRTEQGDSAMYLCASSLAGLAEVNTGELFFGEGSRLTVL.

The CDR3 reads CASSSTGGWVGDTEAFF. In nucleotides, the CDR3 is TGTGCCAGCAGCTCAACAGGGGGCTGGGTGGGGGACACTGAAGCTTTCTTT. The chain recombines TRBV7-8 with TRBJ1-1; 9 nucleotides match TRBD1. Germline V gene data show CDR1 as SGHVS and CDR2 as FQNEAQ. J was trimmed by 3 bases and V by 4 bases; bases with no gene match: 12. The CDR3 is 17 residues long.

This clonotype was counted a few times. The V call is TRBV7-9, the J call TRBJ1-4; no definite D call. Per germline, CDR1 SEHNR and CDR2 FQNEAQ (reference sequence). Trimming cost V 3 bases and J 0 bases, with 8 bases left between them. CDR3 length equals 15 residues. CDR3: CASSFGSTTNEKLFF. In DNA, the CDR3 is TGTGCCAGCAGCTTCGGATCCACAACTAATGAAAAACTGTTTTTT.

This clonotype has a handful of counts. This chain joins TRBV6-4 and TRBJ2-1, with 10 bases that match TRBD2. From germline, CDR1 is MRHNA and CDR2 SNTAGT. This CDR3 contains 17 residues. Unmatched junction bases numbered 8, after V lost 0 bases and J lost 6 bases. DNA for the CDR3: TGTGCCAGCAGTGACTCTCCCCGGACTAGCGGATGCAATGAGCAGTTCTTC. It encodes CASSDSPRTSGCNEQFF.

This clonotype was recorded many times. This chain joins TRBV4-1 and TRBJ1-5; D gene ambiguous. CDR1 and CDR2 (germline): MGHRA, YSYEKL. This CDR3 region has 17 residues. Trimming left V 1 base short and J 5 bases short, with 18 bases between. The CDR3 DNA reads TGCGCCAGCAGCCAAGGGATGGGCCGGGATAAGGATCAGCCCCAGCATTTT. Amino acids: CASSQGMGRDKDQPQHF.

Points on this clonotype: A read error may be the cause here, since a much bigger clone is one base away. The genes are TRBV13 and TRBJ2-1, with D uncertain. This CDR3 is built from 18 residues. Trimming removed 1 base at V and 0 bases at J, with 16 bases between. The germline V gene has CDR1 PRHDT and CDR2 FYEKMQ (reference sequence). CDR3 protein: CASSLVGPSSISYNEQFF. The CDR3 region has the DNA TGTGCCAGCAGCTTAGTTGGCCCCTCTTCTATCTCCTACAATGAGCAGTTCTTC.

This clonotype was counted at least ten times. The chain couples TRBV11-2 to TRBJ1-1; TRBD1 aligns across 9 bases. V lost 3 bases and J lost 5; bases outside the gene matches: 7. The CDR3 spans 15 residues. CDR1 is SGHAT, CDR2 FQNNGV, per germline. The CDR3, as DNA: TGTGCCAGCAGCTTTTTGGGACAGGGTGGGACTGAAGCTTTCTTT. Its protein is CASSFLGQGGTEAFF.

In this sample, this clonotype turned up many times. This chain joins TRBV12-3 or TRBV12-4 and TRBJ2-2; 7 bases align to TRBD2. After removal of 1 base from V and 1 base from J, the junction contained 0 bases not matched to a gene. CDR3 length: 15 residues. The CDR3, as DNA: TGTGCCAGCAGTTTAGGGGGGGGGAACACCGGGGAGCTGTTTTTT. Translating gives CASSLGGGNTGELFF.

This clonotype has ten or more counts. The rearrangement links TRBV29-1 to TRBJ2-7; 9 bases line up with TRBD2. Unmatched junction bases numbered 10, after V lost 1 base and J lost 6 bases. Germline CDR1 and CDR2: SQVTM and ANQGSEA. The CDR3 loop spans 15 amino acids. Here the CDR3 reads CSVEGSLAGSSEQYF. Here the CDR3 DNA reads TGCAGCGTTGAAGGAAGCCTAGCGGGGAGTAGCGAGCAGTACTTC.

The V and J genes are TRBV19 and TRBJ1-4, with no clear D. CDR1 is LNHDA, CDR2 SQIVND, per germline (reference sequence). Trimming stripped 1 base from V and 0 bases from J, with 6 bases between. The CDR3 loop spans 15 amino acids. This CDR3 is CASSIGISTNEKLFF. CDR3 nucleotide sequence: TGTGCCAGTAGTATAGGTATCTCAACTAATGAAAAACTGTTTTTT.

The sample holds a few counts of this clonotype. The rearrangement uses TRBV6-1 and TRBJ2-1; the match to TRBD1 covers 9 bases. The germline CDR1 and CDR2 sequences are MNHNS and SASEGT. V trimming: 5 bases; J trimming: 9 bases; junction bases outside the gene matches: 17. The CDR3 spans 17 residues. CDR3: CASSWGPGQGVIGEQFF. The CDR3 coding sequence is TGTGCCAGCAGTTGGGGACCGGGACAGGGCGTTATAGGTGAGCAGTTCTTC.

This clonotype was picked up many times. V gene TRBV19 combines with J gene TRBJ1-5; TRBD1 agrees at 9 bases. Germline V gene sequence: CDR1 LNHDA, CDR2 SQIVND (reference sequence). The junction had 18 bases not matched to a gene; V was cut back by 5 bases and J by 4 bases. The CDR3 consists of 19 residues. The CDR3 is CASSPLLPLGTGWNQPQHF. CDR3 nucleotides: TGTGCCAGTAGTCCACTCCTCCCTCTCGGGACAGGGTGGAATCAGCCCCAGCATTTT.

This sequence joins TRBV6-2 or TRBV6-3 and TRBJ1-2; a possible D gene is TRBD1 (6 bases). V dropped 6 bases and J dropped 7 bases, with 21 bases sitting between them. This CDR3 has 15 residues. The germline CDR1 and CDR2 sequences are MNHEY and SVGEGT. CDR3 amino acids: CASSLAGTRLPGYTF. The DNA for the CDR3 is TGTGCCAGCAGCTTAGCGGGGACAAGGCTTCCTGGCTACACCTTC.

This clonotype has a count of ten or more. This chain joins TRBV28 and TRBJ1-3; D may be TRBD1 (5 bases). The CDR3 contains 15 residues. V was clipped by 6 bases and J by 3 bases, with 15 bases between them. Germline CDR1 and CDR2: MDHEN and SYDVKM. The CDR3 region is CASSRDVTLGNTIYF. In nucleotides, the CDR3 is TGTGCCAGCAGCCGGGACGTAACGCTTGGAAACACCATATATTTT. Full variable domain (outside the CDR3, taken from reference TRBV28 and TRBJ1-3): DVKVTQSSRYLVKRTGEKVFLECVQDMDHENMFWYRQDPGLGLRLIYFSYDVKMKEKGDIPEGYSVSREKKERFSLILESASTNQTSMYLCASSRDVTLGNTIYFGEGSWLTVV.

The sample holds many counts of this clonotype. V gene TRBV28 combines with J gene TRBJ2-7, with D possibly matching TRBD2 (6 bases). CDR1 MDHEN and CDR2 SYDVKM come from the germline V gene. This CDR3 comprises 14 residues. V dropped 6 bases and J dropped 4 bases, with 16 bases sitting between them. The CDR3 sequence is CASRTTMAGYEQYF. The CDR3 coding sequence is TGTGCCAGCAGGACAACAATGGCGGGATACGAGCAGTACTTC.

This clonotype was seen repeatedly, ten times or more. The chain is built from TRBV28 and TRBJ2-5; weak D call: TRBD2 (5 bases). The CDR3 totals 15 residues. Trimming removed 4 bases from V and 5 bases from J, with 17 bases in between. Germline V CDR1 and CDR2: MDHEN, SYDVKM. Written as DNA, the CDR3 is TGTGCCAGCAGTTCCATCCAGGTACTAGAGGAGACCCAGTACTTC. Protein sequence: CASSSIQVLEETQYF.

This clonotype was detected many times. The chain uses TRBV12-3 or TRBV12-4 and TRBJ1-5, with D possibly matching TRBD1 (5 bases). The CDR3 loop spans 13 amino acids. V lost 5 bases and J lost 10, with 15 bases in between. The CDR3 DNA reads as TGTGCCAGCAGTCCCCAGTTACAGGTACCCCAGCATTTT. Protein product: CASSPQLQVPQHF.

The table lists this clonotype with many counts. The gene calls are TRBV5-4 and TRBJ2-5; D is unresolved. V was cut by 4 bases and J by 3 bases, with 10 bases left in between. CDR3 length equals 13 residues. Germline V CDR1 and CDR2: SGHNT, YYREEE (reference sequence). The CDR3 protein is CASSRSAEETQYF. CDR3 in DNA: TGTGCCAGCAGCCGAAGCGCAGAAGAGACCCAGTACTTC.

This clonotype was seen repeatedly, ten times or more. The V and J genes are TRBV15 and TRBJ2-1; tentative D call: TRBD1 (5 bases). V lost 7 bases and J 4 bases, leaving 11 bases between the germline ends. This CDR3 is built from 13 residues. The germline V gene has CDR1 LNHNV and CDR2 YYDKDF (reference sequence). In DNA, the CDR3 is TGTGCCACCACAGGGTCCCGGTACAATGAGCAGTTCTTC. The encoded protein is CATTGSRYNEQFF.

This clonotype has a handful of counts. The DNA of the CDR3 is TGTGCCAGCACCTCTAGCGGGATAATGAACGAGCAGTACTTC. This sequence encodes CASTSSGIMNEQYF. V is TRBV28 and J is TRBJ2-7, with 9 bases fitting TRBD2. Germline CDR1 reads MDHEN; CDR2 reads SYDVKM. The CDR3 loop spans 14 amino acids. Trimming removed 7 bases from V and 5 bases from J; junction bases left unmatched: 9.